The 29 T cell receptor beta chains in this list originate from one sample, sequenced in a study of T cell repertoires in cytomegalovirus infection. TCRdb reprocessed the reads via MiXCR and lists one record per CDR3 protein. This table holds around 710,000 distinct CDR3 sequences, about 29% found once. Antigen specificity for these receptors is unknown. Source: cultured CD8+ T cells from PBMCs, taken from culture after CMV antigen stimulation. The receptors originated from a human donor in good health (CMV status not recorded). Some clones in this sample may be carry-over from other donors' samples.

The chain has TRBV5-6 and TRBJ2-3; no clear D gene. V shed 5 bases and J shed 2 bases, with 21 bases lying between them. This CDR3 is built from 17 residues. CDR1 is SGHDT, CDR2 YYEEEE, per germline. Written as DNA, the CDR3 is TGTGCCAGCAGTTGGGCCAGCAGGCGATCTCTCACAGATACGCAGTATTTT. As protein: CASSWASRRSLTDTQYF.

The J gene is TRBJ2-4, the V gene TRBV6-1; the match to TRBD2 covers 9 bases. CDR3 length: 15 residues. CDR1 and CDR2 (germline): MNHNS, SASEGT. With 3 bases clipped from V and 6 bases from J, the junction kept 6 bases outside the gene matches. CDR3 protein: CASSERGGRRNIQYF. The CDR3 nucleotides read TGTGCCAGCAGTGAGCGGGGGGGCAGAAGAAACATTCAGTACTTC.

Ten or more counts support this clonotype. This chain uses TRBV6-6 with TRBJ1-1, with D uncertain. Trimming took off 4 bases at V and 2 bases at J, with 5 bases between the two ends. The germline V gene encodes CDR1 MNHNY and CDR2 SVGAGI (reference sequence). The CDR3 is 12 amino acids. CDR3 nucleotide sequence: TGTGCCAGCAGTTTGATCAACACTGAAGCTTTCTTT. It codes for CASSLINTEAFF.

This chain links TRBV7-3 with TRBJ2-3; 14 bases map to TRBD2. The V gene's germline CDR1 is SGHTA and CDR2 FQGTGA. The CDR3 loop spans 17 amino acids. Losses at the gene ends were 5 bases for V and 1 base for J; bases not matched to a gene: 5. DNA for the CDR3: TGTGCCAGCAGCAAAACGGGACTAGCGGGGGGCACAGATACGCAGTATTTT. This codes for CASSKTGLAGGTDTQYF.

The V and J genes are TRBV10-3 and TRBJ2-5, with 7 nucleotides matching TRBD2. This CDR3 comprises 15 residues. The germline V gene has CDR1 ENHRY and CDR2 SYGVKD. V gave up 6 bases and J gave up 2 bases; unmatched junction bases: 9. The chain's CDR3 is CAISGEGVEQETQYF. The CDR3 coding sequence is TGTGCCATCAGCGGGGAGGGAGTCGAACAAGAGACCCAGTACTTC.

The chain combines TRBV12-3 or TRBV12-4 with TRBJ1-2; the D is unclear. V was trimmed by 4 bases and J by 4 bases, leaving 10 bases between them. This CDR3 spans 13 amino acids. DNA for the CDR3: TGTGCCAGCAGTTCCGGCACCACCTATGGCTACACCTTC. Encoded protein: CASSSGTTYGYTF.

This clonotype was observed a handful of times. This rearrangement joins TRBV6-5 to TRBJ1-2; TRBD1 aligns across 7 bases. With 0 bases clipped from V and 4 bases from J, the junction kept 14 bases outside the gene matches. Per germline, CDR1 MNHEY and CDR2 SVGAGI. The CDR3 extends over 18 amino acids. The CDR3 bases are TGTGCCAGCAGTTACTCACGCGTACAGGGGCCTTGGAGCTATGGCTACACCTTC. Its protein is CASSYSRVQGPWSYGYTF.

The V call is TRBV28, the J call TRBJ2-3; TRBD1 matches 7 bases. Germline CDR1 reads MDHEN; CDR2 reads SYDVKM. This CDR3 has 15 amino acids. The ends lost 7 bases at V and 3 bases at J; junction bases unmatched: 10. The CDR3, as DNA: TGTGCCAGCACTCCACGGGGACAGATAACAGATACGCAGTATTTT. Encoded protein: CASTPRGQITDTQYF.

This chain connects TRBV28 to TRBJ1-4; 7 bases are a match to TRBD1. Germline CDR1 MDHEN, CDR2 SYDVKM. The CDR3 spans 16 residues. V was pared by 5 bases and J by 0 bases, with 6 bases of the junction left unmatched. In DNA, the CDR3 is TGTGCCAGCAGTGTGAGGGGGCCCCCAACTAATGAAAAACTGTTTTTT. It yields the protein CASSVRGPPTNEKLFF.

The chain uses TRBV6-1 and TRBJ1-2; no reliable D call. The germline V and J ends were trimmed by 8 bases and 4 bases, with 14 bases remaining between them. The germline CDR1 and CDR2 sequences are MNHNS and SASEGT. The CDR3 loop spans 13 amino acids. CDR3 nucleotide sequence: TGTGCCAGCTTTGGACTTTACTCCTATGGCTACACCTTC. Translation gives CASFGLYSYGYTF.

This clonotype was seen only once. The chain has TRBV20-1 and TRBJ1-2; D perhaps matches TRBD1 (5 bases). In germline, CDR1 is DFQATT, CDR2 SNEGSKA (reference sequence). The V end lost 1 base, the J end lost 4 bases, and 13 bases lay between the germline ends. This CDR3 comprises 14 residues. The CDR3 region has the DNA TGCAGTGCTAGAGCAGGGTCATATAGCTATGGCTACACCTTC. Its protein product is CSARAGSYSYGYTF.

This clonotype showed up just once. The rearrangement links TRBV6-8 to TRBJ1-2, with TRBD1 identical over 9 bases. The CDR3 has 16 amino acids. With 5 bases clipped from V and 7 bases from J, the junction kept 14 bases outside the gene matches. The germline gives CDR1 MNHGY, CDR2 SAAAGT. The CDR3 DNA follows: TGTGCCAGCAGTAAACCCCCGGGACAGGGACTTTTTGGCTACACCTTC. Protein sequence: CASSKPPGQGLFGYTF.

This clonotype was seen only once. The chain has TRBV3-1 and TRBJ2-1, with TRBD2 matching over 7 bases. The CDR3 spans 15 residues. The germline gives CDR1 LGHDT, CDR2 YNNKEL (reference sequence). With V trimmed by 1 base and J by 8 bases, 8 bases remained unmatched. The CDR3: CASSQGSGGKDEQFF. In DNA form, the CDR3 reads TGTGCCAGCAGCCAAGGCTCGGGGGGTAAGGATGAGCAGTTCTTC.

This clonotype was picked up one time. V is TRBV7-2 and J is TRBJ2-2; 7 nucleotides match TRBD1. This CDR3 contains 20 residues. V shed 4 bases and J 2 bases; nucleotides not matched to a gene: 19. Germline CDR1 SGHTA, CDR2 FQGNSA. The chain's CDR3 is CASSSTWYGKGTDNTGELFF. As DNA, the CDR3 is TGTGCCAGCAGCTCCACTTGGTACGGGAAGGGGACAGATAACACCGGGGAGCTGTTTTTT.

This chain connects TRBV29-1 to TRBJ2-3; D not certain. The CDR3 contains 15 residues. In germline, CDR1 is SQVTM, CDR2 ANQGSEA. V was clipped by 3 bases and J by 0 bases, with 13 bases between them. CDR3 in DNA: TGCAGCGTTGAGTACTGGGTCTCTAGCACAGATACGCAGTATTTT. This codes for CSVEYWVSSTDTQYF.

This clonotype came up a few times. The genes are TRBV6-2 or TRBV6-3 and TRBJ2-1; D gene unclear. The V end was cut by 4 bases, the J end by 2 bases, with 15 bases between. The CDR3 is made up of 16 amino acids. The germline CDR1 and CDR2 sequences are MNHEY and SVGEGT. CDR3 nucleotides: TGTGCCAGCAGTTCCATGGACGATCCCCCCTACAATGAGCAGTTCTTC. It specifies CASSSMDDPPYNEQFF.

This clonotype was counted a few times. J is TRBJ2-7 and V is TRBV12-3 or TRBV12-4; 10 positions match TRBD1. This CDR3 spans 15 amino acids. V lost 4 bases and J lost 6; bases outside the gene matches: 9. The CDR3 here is CASSSPGTGVSEQYF. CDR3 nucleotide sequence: TGTGCCAGCAGTTCCCCCGGGACAGGGGTCTCCGAGCAGTACTTC.

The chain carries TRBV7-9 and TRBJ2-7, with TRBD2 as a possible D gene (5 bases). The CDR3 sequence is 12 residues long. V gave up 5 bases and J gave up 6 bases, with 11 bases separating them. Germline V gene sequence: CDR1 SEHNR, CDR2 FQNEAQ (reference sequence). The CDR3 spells CASSATRTEQYF. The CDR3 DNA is TGTGCCAGCAGCGCTACTAGAACCGAGCAGTACTTC.

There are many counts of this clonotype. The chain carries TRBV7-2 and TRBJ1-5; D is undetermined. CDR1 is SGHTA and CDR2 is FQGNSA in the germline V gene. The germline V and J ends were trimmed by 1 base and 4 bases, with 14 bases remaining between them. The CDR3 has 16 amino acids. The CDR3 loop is CASSLERTAPNQPQHF. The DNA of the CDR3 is TGTGCCAGCAGCTTAGAGCGGACGGCTCCGAATCAGCCCCAGCATTTT. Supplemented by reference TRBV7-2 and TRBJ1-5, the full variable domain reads GAGVSQSPSNKVTEKGKDVELRCDPISGHTALYWYRQSLGQGLEFLIYFQGNSAPDKSGLPSDRFSAERTGGSVSTLTIQRTQQEDSAVYLCASSLERTAPNQPQHFGDGTRLSIL.

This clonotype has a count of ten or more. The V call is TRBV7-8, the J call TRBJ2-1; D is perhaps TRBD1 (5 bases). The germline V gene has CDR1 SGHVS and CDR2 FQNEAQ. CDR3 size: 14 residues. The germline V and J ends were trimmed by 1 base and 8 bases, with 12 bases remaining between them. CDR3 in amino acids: CASSLGVGLDEQFF. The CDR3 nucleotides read TGTGCCAGCAGCTTAGGCGTGGGGCTGGATGAGCAGTTCTTC.

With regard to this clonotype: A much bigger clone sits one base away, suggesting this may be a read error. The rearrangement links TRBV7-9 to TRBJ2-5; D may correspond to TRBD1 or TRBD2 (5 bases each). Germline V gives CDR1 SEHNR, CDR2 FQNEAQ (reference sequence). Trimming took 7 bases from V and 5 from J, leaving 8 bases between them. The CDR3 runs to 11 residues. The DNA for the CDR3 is TGTGCCAGCACCTGGGGGGAGACCCAGTACTTC. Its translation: CASTWGETQYF.

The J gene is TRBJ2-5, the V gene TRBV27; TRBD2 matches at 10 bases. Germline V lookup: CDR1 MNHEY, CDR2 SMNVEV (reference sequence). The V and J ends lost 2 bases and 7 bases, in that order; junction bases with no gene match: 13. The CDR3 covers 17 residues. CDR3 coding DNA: TGTGCCAGCAGTTTAAGCCCGGGGCTAGCGGGGGAGTGGACCCAGTACTTC. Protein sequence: CASSLSPGLAGEWTQYF.

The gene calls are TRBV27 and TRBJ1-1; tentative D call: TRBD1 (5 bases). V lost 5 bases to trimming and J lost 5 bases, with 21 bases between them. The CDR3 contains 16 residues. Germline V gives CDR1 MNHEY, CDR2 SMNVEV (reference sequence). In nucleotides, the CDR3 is TGTGCCAGCAGTATGACCAGGGACCTCGGGACGACTGAAGCTTTCTTT. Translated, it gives CASSMTRDLGTTEAFF.

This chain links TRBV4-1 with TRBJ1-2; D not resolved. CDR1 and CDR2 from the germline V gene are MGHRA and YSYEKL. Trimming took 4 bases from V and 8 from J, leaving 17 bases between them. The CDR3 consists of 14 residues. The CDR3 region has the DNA TGCGCCAGCAGCCCATTACCCCCCTCGGGAGGCTACACCTTC. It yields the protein CASSPLPPSGGYTF.

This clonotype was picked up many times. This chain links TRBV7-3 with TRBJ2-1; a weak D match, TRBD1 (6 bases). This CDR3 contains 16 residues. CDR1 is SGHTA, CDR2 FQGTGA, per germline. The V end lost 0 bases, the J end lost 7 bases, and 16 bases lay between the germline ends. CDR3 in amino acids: CASSLTGGLGGNEQFF. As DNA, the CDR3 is TGTGCCAGCAGCTTAACAGGAGGCTTAGGGGGAAATGAGCAGTTCTTC.

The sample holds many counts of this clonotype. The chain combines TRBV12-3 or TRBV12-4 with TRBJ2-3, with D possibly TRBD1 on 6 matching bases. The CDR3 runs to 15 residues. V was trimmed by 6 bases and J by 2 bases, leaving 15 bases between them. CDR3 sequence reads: CASRQIQGYTDTQYF. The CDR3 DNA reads TGTGCCAGCAGACAAATACAGGGCTACACAGATACGCAGTATTTT.

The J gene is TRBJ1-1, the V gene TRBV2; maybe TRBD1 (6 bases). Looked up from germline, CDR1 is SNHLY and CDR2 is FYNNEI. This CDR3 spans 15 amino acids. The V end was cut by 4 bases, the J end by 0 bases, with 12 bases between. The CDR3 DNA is TGTGCCAGCAGTGGGGACAATGGGATGAACACTGAAGCTTTCTTT. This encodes CASSGDNGMNTEAFF.

In DNA form, the CDR3 reads TGTGCCACCAGCGGAGACCCGGGACAGGGGCTGTTGTGGACGCAGTATTTT. Translation: CATSGDPGQGLLWTQYF. The chain recombines TRBV24-1 with TRBJ2-3; 10 bases are shared with TRBD1. The CDR3 extends over 17 amino acids. With V trimmed by 7 bases and J by 9 bases, 18 bases remained unmatched. In germline, CDR1 is KGHDR, CDR2 SFDVKD.

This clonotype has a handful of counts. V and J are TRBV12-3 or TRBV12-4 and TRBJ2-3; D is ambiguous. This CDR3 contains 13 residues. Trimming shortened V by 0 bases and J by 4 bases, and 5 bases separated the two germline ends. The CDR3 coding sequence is TGTGCCAGCAGTTTAGCCGAGCCAGATACGCAGTATTTT. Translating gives CASSLAEPDTQYF.